This is a list of T cell receptor beta chains from one sample in a study of shared clonotypes between healthy human individuals. Assay: immunoSEQ multiplex PCR; the TCRdb copy retains only in-frame clones and omits some. The table has approximately 320,000 clones, over 65% seen once. What was sequenced was memory CD4+ T cells sorted from blood. The receptors stem from a man aged 30-40 years in good health. Both conserved end residues are trimmed from each CDR3.

ASSFRDNSYEQY	TRBV21-1	TRBJ2-7
ASSLGLATFNEQF	TRBV7-9	TRBJ2-1
ASSEAGKRYEQY	TRBV6-1	TRBJ2-7
ASSAKGTESSYEQY	TRBV25-1	TRBJ2-7
AISEPGTSGRTSSYNEQF	TRBV10-3	TRBJ2-1
ASSQDALKLRAEQF	TRBV4-3	TRBJ2-1
ASSLRRDRSLEQY	TRBV7-2	TRBJ2-7
AITDRDGNTIY	TRBV10-3	TRBJ1-3
ASKGGSFRGTGELF	TRBV19	TRBJ2-2
ATSRPDFQETQY	TRBV15	TRBJ2-5
ASSLAVQGPQY	TRBV5-6	TRBJ2-3
ASSLRGDQSYGYT	TRBV5-4	TRBJ1-2
ASDQGGVRGYT	TRBV18	TRBJ1-2
ASSTGPNTDTQY	TRBV7-8	TRBJ2-3
ASSQARENTQY	TRBV4-1	TRBJ2-3
ASSWFTEAF	TRBV28	TRBJ1-1
ASSGGAPSYGYT	TRBV2	TRBJ1-2
ASPNPGLARETQY	TRBV2	TRBJ2-5
ASSRQATNEKLF	TRBV6-5	TRBJ1-4
ASSGTGESSNQPQH	TRBV5-5	TRBJ1-5
ASRSGISGANVLT	TRBV5-4	TRBJ2-6
AGSPLSEWTGGKEVYGYT	TRBV18	TRBJ1-2
ASSFVGSSKWETQY	TRBV7-2	TRBJ2-5
TSSQARGFQPQH	TRBV1	TRBJ1-5
SVFDRGLFGEKLF	TRBV29-1	TRBJ1-4
ASSDGAEAF	TRBV6-4	TRBJ1-1
ASREAGLTYEQY	TRBV28	TRBJ2-7
ASSLDWGSGELF	TRBV5-5	TRBJ2-2
AISGPRSGSTGELF	TRBV10-3	TRBJ2-2
ASRGLAGMRDEQF	TRBV27	TRBJ2-1
ASSPYNSGELF	TRBV11-3	TRBJ2-2
ASSFGGGSTDTQY	TRBV7-9	TRBJ2-3
ASSQGQKNEKLF	TRBV7-8	TRBJ1-4
ASSITSGRINQPQH	TRBV19	TRBJ1-5
ASSMTDTNTGELF	TRBV19	TRBJ2-2
AISTGGNTDTQY	TRBV10-3	TRBJ2-3
ASSLSVPLAGILSYEQY	TRBV28	TRBJ2-7
ATESAATANYGYT	TRBV2	TRBJ1-2
ASSLIQETQY	TRBV7-6	TRBJ2-5
ASSRESEQF	TRBV27	TRBJ2-1
ASSEMGGQETQY	TRBV2	TRBJ2-5
ASSSPNEQF	TRBV7-9	TRBJ2-1
ASEDSAFGQF	TRBV30	TRBJ2-1
ASSPAQGGGEQY	TRBV5-1	TRBJ2-7
ASSLRDSPYEQY	TRBV6-5	TRBJ2-7
ASSSGAGYEQY	TRBV7-6	TRBJ2-7
ASSPNSLNTGELF	TRBV9	TRBJ2-2
ASSQDPRAAGDQETQY	TRBV4-1	TRBJ2-5
ASSSQTGTGILLDTQY	TRBV13	TRBJ2-3
ASSRTTENTGELF	TRBV28	TRBJ2-2